These 11 T cell receptor beta chains came from one sample sequenced in a study of Graves' ophthalmopathy and Graves' hyperthyroidism. Amplification targeted the TCR beta CDR3 regions, with RNA transcripts as the source material. HTBI primers were used in a first-round RT-PCR, which preceded a second-round multiplex PCR. In TCRdb, the multiplex PCR reads were re-called with MiXCR into one record per CDR3 protein. The sample lists 400,000 or so distinct CDR3 sequences; about a sixth were seen once. Sequenced input: peripheral blood. The receptor source for this set is an adult woman with stable Graves' hyperthyroidism.

The table lists this clonotype with many counts. The chain carries TRBV10-2 and TRBJ1-6, with unresolved D. Trimming stripped 2 bases from V and 9 bases from J, with 8 bases between. Germline V lookup: CDR1 WSHSY, CDR2 SAAADI. The CDR3 spans 13 residues. CDR3 sequence (DNA): TGCGCCAGCAGTGAGGACCTGAGTTCACCCCTCCACTTT. Translated, it gives CASSEDLSSPLHF.

This clonotype was found many times. The rearrangement links TRBV7-9 to TRBJ2-5; D uncertain. Per the germline V gene, CDR1 is SEHNR and CDR2 is FQNEAQ (reference sequence). V dropped 2 bases and J dropped 4 bases, with 17 bases sitting between them. The CDR3 totals 16 residues. CDR3: CASSLSVSFPTETQYF. The CDR3 DNA sequence: TGTGCCAGCAGCTTAAGCGTCTCCTTTCCAACAGAGACCCAGTACTTC.

The rearrangement links TRBV12-3 or TRBV12-4 to TRBJ1-2; D perhaps matches TRBD1 (6 bases). This CDR3 is 13 amino acids long. The V end lost 4 bases, the J end lost 7 bases, and 13 bases lay between the germline ends. CDR3 amino acids: CASSSGGRGGYTF. CDR3 sequence (DNA): TGTGCCAGCAGTTCTGGGGGGCGCGGTGGCTACACCTTC.

A few counts support this clonotype. The chain has TRBV28 and TRBJ2-7, with a tentative D call TRBD2 (5 bases). Germline CDR1 MDHEN, CDR2 SYDVKM. The V end was cut by 8 bases, the J end by 7 bases, with 18 bases between. This CDR3 is 13 amino acids long. The CDR3 DNA sequence: TGTGCCAGCCGTAGCGAAAACGTTAGAGAGCAGTACTTC. Encoded protein: CASRSENVREQYF. Supplemented by reference TRBV28 and TRBJ2-7, the full variable domain reads DVKVTQSSRYLVKRTGEKVFLECVQDMDHENMFWYRQDPGLGLRLIYFSYDVKMKEKGDIPEGYSVSREKKERFSLILESASTNQTSMYLCASRSENVREQYFGPGTRLTVT.

This clonotype was detected many times. The CDR3 protein is CASSSDQGYEQYF. The CDR3 DNA follows: TGTGCCAGCAGCTCAGACCAGGGCTACGAGCAGTACTTC. The V and J genes are TRBV7-2 and TRBJ2-7, with a weak D call TRBD1 (5 bases). V was trimmed by 4 bases and J by 3 bases, leaving 10 bases between them. Germline CDR1 SGHTA, CDR2 FQGNSA. The CDR3 consists of 13 residues.

This clonotype was recorded at least ten times. The chain is built from TRBV30 and TRBJ2-5, with D possibly matching TRBD1 (7 bases). From germline, CDR1 is GTSNPN and CDR2 SVGIG (reference sequence). The CDR3 has 14 residues. V shed 3 bases and J shed 2 bases, with 13 bases lying between them. In nucleotides, the CDR3 is TGTGCCTGGAGAAGGAGGGGGCTACAAGAGACCCAGTACTTC. This translates into CAWRRRGLQETQYF.

In the case of this clonotype: This CDR3 is missing its conserved last phenylalanine or tryptophan, likely due to a read error. J is TRBJ2-7 and V is TRBV29-1; 10 nucleotides match TRBD1. Germline assignment: CDR1 SQVTM and CDR2 ANQGSEA. V lost 6 bases and J lost 4; bases outside the gene matches: 6. The CDR3 contains 13 residues. CDR3 protein: CSVGRDRGYEQYY. CDR3 coding DNA: TGCAGCGTAGGCCGGGACAGGGGTTACGAGCAGTACTAC.

This clonotype was recorded many times. The chain uses TRBV4-1 and TRBJ1-1; D gene uncertain. Germline V gives CDR1 MGHRA, CDR2 YSYEKL. V was trimmed by 2 bases and J by 11 bases, leaving 15 bases between them. The CDR3 is made up of 13 amino acids. The CDR3 nucleotides are TGCGCCAGCAGCCAAACGGCGATCGGTGGGGCTTTCTTT. Its translation is CASSQTAIGGAFF.

This clonotype was counted many times. A read error may explain this, as a much larger clone is one base away. The gene calls are TRBV6-1 and TRBJ2-7, with TRBD2 matching over 9 bases. The germline V gene encodes CDR1 MNHNS and CDR2 SASEGT. This CDR3 comprises 14 residues. The CDR3 region is CASSEASGTYERYF. CDR3 DNA sequence: TGTGCCAGCAGTGAGGCTAGCGGGACTTACGAGCGGTACTTC.

This clonotype showed up many times. V is TRBV27 and J is TRBJ2-7; 12 nucleotides align to TRBD2. The CDR3 contains 15 residues. V trimming: 5 bases; J trimming: 5 bases; junction bases outside the gene matches: 7. Germline CDR1 reads MNHEY; CDR2 reads SMNVEV (reference sequence). The CDR3 DNA is TGTGCCAGCAGTAACCGGACTAGCGGGAAAAACGAGCAGTACTTC. Its translation is CASSNRTSGKNEQYF.

As regards this clonotype: The junction differs from germline at one of its ends, possibly a read error. The chain combines TRBV5-1 with TRBJ2-1, with a weak D call TRBD1 (5 bases). Looked up from germline, CDR1 is SGHRS and CDR2 is YFSETQ. There are 15 residues in the CDR3. The CDR3 sequence is CASSLVQGTYNEKFF. CDR3 nucleotides: TGCGCCAGCAGCTTGGTTCAGGGAACCTACAATGAGAAGTTCTTC.